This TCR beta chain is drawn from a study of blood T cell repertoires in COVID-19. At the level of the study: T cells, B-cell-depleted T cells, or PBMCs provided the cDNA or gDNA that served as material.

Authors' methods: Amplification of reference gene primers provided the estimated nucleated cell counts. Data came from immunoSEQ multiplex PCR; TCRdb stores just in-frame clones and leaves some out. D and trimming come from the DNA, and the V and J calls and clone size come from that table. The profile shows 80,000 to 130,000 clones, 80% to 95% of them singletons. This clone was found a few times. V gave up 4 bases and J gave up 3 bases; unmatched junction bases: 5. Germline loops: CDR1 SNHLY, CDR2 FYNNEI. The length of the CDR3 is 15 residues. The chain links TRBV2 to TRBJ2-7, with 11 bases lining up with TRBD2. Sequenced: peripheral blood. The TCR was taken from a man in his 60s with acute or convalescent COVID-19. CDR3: CASSAKTSGVYEQYF. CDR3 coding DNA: TGTGCCAGCAGTGCTAAGACTAGCGGGGTCTACGAGCAGTACTTC.